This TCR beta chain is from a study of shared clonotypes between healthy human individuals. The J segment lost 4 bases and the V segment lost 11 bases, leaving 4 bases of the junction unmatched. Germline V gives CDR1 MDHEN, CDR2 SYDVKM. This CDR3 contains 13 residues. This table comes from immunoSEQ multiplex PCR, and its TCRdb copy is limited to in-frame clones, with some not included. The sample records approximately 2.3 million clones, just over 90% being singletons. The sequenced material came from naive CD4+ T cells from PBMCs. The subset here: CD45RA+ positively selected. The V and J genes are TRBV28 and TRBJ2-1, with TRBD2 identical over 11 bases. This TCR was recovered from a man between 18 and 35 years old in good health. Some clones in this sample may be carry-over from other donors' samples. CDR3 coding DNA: TGTGCCGTTAGCGGGAGGGTATACAATGAGCAGTTCTTC. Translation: CAVSGRVYNEQFF.